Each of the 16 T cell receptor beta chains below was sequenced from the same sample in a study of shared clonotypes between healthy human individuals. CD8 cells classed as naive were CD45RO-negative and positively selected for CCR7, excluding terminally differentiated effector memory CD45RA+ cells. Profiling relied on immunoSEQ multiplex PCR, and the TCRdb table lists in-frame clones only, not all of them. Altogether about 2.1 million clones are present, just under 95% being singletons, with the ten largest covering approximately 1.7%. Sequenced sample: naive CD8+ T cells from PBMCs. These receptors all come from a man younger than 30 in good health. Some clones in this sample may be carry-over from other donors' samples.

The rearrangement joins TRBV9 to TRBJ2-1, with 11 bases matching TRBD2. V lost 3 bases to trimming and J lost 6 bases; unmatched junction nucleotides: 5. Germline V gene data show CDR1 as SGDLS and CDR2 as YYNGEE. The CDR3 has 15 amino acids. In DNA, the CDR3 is TGTGCCAGCAGCGCCGGGACTAGCGGACTCAATGAGCAGTTCTTC. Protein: CASSAGTSGLNEQFF.

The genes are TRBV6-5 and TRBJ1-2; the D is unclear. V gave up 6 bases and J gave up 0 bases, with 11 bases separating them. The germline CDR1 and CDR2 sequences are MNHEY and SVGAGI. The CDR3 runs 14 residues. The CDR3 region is CASSLSVANYGYTF. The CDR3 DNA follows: TGTGCCAGCAGCCTTTCCGTGGCTAACTATGGCTACACCTTC.

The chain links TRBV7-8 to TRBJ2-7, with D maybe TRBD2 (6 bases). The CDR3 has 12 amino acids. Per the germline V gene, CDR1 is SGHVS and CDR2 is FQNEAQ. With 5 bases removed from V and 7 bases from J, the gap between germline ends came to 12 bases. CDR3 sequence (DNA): TGTGCCAGCAGCCGCGGGACCTTAGAGCAGTACTTC. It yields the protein CASSRGTLEQYF. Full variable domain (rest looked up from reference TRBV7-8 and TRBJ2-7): GAGVSQSPRYKVAKRGQDVALRCDPISGHVSLFWYQQALGQGPEFLTYFQNEAQLDKSGLPSDRFFAERPEGSVSTLKIQRTQQEDSAVYLCASSRGTLEQYFGPGTRLTVT.

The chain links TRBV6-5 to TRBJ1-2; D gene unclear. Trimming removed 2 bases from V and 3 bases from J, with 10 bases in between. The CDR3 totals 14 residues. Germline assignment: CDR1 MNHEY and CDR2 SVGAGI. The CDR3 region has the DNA TGTGCCAGCAGTTACGCCGACTCCCACTATGGCTACACCTTC. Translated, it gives CASSYADSHYGYTF.

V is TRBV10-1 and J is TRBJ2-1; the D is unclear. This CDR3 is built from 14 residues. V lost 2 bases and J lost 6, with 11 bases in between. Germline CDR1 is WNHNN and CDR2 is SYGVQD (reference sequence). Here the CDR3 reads CASSEIGLSNEQFF. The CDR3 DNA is TGCGCCAGCAGTGAGATTGGGCTCTCCAATGAGCAGTTCTTC.

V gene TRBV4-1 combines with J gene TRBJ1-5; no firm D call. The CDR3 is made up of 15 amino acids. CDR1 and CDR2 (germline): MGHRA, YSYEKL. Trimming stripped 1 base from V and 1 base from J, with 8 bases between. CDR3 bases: TGCGCCAGCAGCCAAGGACCCGGGAGCAATCAGCCCCAGCATTTT. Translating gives CASSQGPGSNQPQHF.

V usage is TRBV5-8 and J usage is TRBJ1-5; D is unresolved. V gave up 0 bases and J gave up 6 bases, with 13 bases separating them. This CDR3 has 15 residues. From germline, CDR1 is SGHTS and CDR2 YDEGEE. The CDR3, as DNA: TGTGCCAGCAGCTTGGAGGCCTATCGGGGTCAGCCCCAGCATTTT. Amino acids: CASSLEAYRGQPQHF.

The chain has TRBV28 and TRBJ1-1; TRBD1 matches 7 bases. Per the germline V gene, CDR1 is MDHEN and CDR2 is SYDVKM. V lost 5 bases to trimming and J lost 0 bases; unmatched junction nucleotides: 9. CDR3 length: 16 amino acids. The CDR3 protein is CASSPRQGPMNTEAFF. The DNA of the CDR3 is TGTGCCAGCAGTCCAAGACAGGGCCCTATGAACACTGAAGCTTTCTTT.

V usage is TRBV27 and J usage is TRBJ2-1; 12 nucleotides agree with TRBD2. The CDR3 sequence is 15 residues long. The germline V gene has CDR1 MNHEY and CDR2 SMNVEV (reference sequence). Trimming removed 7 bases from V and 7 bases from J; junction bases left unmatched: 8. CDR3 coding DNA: TGTGCCAGCACCGTAGGACTAGCGGGAAGTAATGAGCAGTTCTTC. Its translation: CASTVGLAGSNEQFF.

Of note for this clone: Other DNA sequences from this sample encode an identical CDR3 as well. This chain's CDR3 is CASRTGTGEQYF. The CDR3 DNA reads as TGTGCCAGCAGGACCGGGACAGGGGAGCAGTACTTC. The rearrangement uses TRBV28 and TRBJ2-7, with TRBD1 matching over 9 bases. This CDR3 spans 12 amino acids. Germline CDR1 reads MDHEN; CDR2 reads SYDVKM. V lost 6 bases and J lost 7; bases outside the gene matches: 4.

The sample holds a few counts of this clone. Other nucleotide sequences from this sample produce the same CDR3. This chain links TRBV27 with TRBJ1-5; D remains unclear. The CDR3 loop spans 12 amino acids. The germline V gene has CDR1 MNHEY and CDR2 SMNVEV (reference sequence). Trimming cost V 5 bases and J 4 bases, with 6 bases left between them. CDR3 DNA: TGTGCCAGCAGTCACACGAATCAGCCCCAGCATTTT. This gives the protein CASSHTNQPQHF.

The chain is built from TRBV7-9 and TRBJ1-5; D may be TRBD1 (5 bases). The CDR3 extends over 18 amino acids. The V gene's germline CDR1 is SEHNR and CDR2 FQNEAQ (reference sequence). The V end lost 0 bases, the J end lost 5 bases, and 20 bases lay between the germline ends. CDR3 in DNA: TGTGCCAGCAGCTTAGCGCGGTATGGGACGGCCGGGGATCAGCCCCAGCATTTT. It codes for CASSLARYGTAGDQPQHF.

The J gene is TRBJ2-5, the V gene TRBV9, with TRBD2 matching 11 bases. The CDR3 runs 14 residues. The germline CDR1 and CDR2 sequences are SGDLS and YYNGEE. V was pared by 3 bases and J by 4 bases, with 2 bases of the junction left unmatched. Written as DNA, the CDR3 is TGTGCCAGCAGCGGAGGACTAGCGGGAGAGACCCAGTACTTC. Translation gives CASSGGLAGETQYF.

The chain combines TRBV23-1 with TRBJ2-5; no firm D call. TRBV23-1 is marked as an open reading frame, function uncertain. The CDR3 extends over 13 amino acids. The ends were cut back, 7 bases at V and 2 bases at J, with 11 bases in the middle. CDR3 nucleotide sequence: TGCGCCAGCAATAGAGGCATGCAAGAGACCCAGTACTTC. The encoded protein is CASNRGMQETQYF.

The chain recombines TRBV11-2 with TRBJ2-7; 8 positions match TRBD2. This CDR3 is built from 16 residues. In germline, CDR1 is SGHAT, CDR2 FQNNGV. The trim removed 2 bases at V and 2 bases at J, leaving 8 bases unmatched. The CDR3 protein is CASSLRSGSHTYEQYF. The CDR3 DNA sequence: TGTGCCAGCAGCTTAAGAAGCGGGAGTCATACCTACGAGCAGTACTTC.

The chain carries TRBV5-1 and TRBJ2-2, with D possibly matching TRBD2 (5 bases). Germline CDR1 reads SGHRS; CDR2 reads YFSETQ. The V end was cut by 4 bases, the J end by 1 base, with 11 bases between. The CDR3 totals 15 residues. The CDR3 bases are TGCGCCAGCAGCCCCCGGGAACAGAACACCGGGGAGCTGTTTTTT. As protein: CASSPREQNTGELFF.